This T cell receptor (beta chain) was sequenced for a study of cytomegalovirus exposure and HLA in healthy donors. General study findings and limits: Within the 130 or so validation repertoires, first-cohort TCR clusters tended to co-occur, according to a later analysis. Using the classifier, cytomegalovirus status was reportedly diagnosed with high specificity and sensitivity. Rarity marked most TCR sequences, yet some public TCRs occurred in many donors.

The V gene lost 7 bases and the J gene lost 1 base, with 19 bases spanning the gap. This CDR3 contains 16 residues. The germline V gene encodes CDR1 MDHEN and CDR2 SYDVKM. Method: immunoSEQ multiplex PCR; TCRdb's copy keeps in-frame clones and lacks some. The table includes 250,000 to 300,000 clones, roughly 90% detected once. Turning to this clone: Its target is not known.

Sequencing input: PBMCs. The V call is TRBV28, the J call TRBJ1-1; maybe TRBD1 (6 bases). The receptor was derived from a young woman in good health and CMV-seronegative. The CDR3 reads CASTPLGAGANTEAFF. In DNA form, the CDR3 reads TGTGCCAGCACCCCCCTTGGGGCAGGGGCGAACACTGAAGCTTTCTTT.